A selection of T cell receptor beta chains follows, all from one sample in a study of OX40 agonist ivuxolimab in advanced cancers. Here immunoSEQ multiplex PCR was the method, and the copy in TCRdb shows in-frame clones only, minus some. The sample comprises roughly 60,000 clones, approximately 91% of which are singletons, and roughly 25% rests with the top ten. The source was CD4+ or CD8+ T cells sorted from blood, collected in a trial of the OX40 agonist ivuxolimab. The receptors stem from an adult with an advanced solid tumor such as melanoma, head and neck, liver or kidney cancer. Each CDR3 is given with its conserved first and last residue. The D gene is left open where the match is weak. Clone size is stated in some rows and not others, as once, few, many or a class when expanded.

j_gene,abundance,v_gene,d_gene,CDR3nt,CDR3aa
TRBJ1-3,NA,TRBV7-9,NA,TGTGCCAGCAGCTTGACAGAGCACTCTGGAAACACCATATATTTT,CASSLTEHSGNTIYF
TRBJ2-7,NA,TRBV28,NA,TGTGCCAGCAGTCCCGAAACCAGGGACACGAATTCCTACGAGCAGTACTTC,CASSPETRDTNSYEQYF
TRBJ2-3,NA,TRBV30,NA,TGTGCCTGGAGTGTACGAGGGGATACGCAGTATTTT,CAWSVRGDTQYF
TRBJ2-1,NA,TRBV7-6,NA,TGTGCCAGCACCCGTTTTGGGGTCGGCACCTACAATGAGCAGTTCTTC,CASTRFGVGTYNEQFF
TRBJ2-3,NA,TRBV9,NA,TGTGCCAGCAGCACTGCGCGGGGAACAGATACGCAGTATTTT,CASSTARGTDTQYF
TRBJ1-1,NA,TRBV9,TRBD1,TGTGCCAGCAGCCCGAGCGGACAGGGAGCTGAAGCTTTCTTT,CASSPSGQGAEAFF
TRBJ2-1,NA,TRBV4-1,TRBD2,TGCGCCAGCAGCCAAAAAAGCGGGAGGGCCGATGAGCAGTTCTTC,CASSQKSGRADEQFF
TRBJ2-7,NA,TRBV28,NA,TGTGCCAGCCGGTTATTGGGCCTTTCCTACGAGCAGTACTTC,CASRLLGLSYEQYF
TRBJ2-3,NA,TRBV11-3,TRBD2,TGTGCCAGCAGCTTAGGTCGACTAGCGGAGGTTACGCAGTATTTT,CASSLGRLAEVTQYF
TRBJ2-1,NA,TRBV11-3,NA,TGTGCCAGCAGCCTCAGCCAATACAATGAGCAGTTCTTC,CASSLSQYNEQFF
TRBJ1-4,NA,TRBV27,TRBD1,TGTGCCAGCAGTTTAATACAGGGGGGAAGCGAAAAACTGTTTTTT,CASSLIQGGSEKLFF
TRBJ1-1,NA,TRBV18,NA,TGTGCCAGCTCACCACCGGTCAACACTGAAGCTTTCTTT,CASSPPVNTEAFF
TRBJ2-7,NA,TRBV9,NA,TGTGCCAGCAGCCCAGTCGGGGGATCTATGAGTTACGAGCAGTACTTC,CASSPVGGSMSYEQYF
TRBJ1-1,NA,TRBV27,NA,TGTGCCAGCAGCCCTTATTCCCACCGTGTAGTCACTGAAGCTTTCTTT,CASSPYSHRVVTEAFF
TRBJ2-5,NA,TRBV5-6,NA,TGTGCCAGCAGCCAGGGATTCCAAGAGACCCAGTACTTC,CASSQGFQETQYF
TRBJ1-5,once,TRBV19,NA,TGTGCCAGTAGTATGGGGGTACAGTTAGACCAGCCCCAGCATTTT,CASSMGVQLDQPQHF
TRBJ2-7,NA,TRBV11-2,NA,TGTGCCAGCAGCCCATTCTCGGGATACGAGCAGTACTTC,CASSPFSGYEQYF
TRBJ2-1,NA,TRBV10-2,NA,TGCGCCAGCATTCCGCCTGAGTCCTACAATGAGCAGTTCTTC,CASIPPESYNEQFF
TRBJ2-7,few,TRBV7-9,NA,TGTGCCAGCAGTTCAGGGGTCGAGCAGTACTTC,CASSSGVEQYF
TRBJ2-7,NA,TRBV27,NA,TGTGCCAGCAGTTTAACGGCCCCTGGACAGTCCTACGAGCAGTACTTC,CASSLTAPGQSYEQYF
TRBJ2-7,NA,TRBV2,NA,TGTGCCAGCATGGGGGGATCCTACGAGCAGTACTTC,CASMGGSYEQYF
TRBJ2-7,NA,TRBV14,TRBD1,TGTGCCAGCAGCCAAGGACAGGGGTACACCTACGAGCAGTACTTC,CASSQGQGYTYEQYF
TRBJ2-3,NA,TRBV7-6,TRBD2,TGTGCCAGCAGCTCAGGCCTAGCGGGAGCAGATACGCAGTATTTT,CASSSGLAGADTQYF
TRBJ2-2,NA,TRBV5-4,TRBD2,TGTGCCAGCAGCTTGTCGCTAGCGGGAGGCCCCGGGGAGCTGTTTTTT,CASSLSLAGGPGELFF
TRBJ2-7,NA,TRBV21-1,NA,TGTGCCAGCAAGGCCTGCAGGGGAACAGACGAGCAGTACTTC,CASKACRGTDEQYF
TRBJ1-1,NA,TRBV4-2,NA,TGTGCCAGCAGCCCTCTACCCGGGACGTTGAACACTGAAGCTTTCTTT,CASSPLPGTLNTEAFF
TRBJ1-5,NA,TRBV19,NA,TGTGCCAGTAGTATACCAGAAAATAGCAATCAGCCCCAGCATTTT,CASSIPENSNQPQHF
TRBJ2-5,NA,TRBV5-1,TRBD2,TGCGCCAGCAGTCCGGGGGGACAAGAGACCCAGTACTTC,CASSPGGQETQYF
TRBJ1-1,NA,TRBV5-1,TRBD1,TGCGCCAGCAGCTCCCCAGACAGGGGTAACACTGAAGCTTTCTTT,CASSSPDRGNTEAFF
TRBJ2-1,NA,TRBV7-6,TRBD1,TGTGCCAGCAGCTTAGCCGGGACAGGGGATCATAATGAGCAGTTCTTC,CASSLAGTGDHNEQFF
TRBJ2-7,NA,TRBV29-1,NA,TGCAGCGCCACGGTCCTCTACGAGCAGTACTTC,CSATVLYEQYF
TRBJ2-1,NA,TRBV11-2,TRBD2,TGTGCCAGCAGCTTAGATTTCCCCGGGACTAGCGGATCCAATGAGCAGTTCTTC,CASSLDFPGTSGSNEQFF
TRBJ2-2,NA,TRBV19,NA,TGTGCCAGTAAGTGGAGAAACACCGGGGAGCTGTTTTTT,CASKWRNTGELFF
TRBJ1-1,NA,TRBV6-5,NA,TGTGCCAGCAGTCTTCTCGGGGGACAGAACACTGAAGCTTTCTTT,CASSLLGGQNTEAFF
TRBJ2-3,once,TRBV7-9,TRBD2,TGTGCCAGCAGCGCGACTAGCGGAGCTAGCACAGATACGCAGTATTTT,CASSATSGASTDTQYF
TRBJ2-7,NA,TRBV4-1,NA,TGCGCCAGCAGCCAAGATAAATCGGGTTCCCTAGCCAACGAGCAGTACTTC,CASSQDKSGSLANEQYF
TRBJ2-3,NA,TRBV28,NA,TGTGCCAGCAGTCCCACCTGGACTCGGCCAGATACGCAGTATTTT,CASSPTWTRPDTQYF
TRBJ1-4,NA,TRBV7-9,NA,TGTGCCAGCAGCCCCGTCTCGGAGGGACTGTTTTTT,CASSPVSEGLFF
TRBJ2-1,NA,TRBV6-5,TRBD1,TGTGCCTGTTCAGGGGGCGATTACAATGAGCAGTTCTTC,CACSGGDYNEQFF
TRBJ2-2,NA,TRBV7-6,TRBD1,TGTGCCAGCAGCTTAGGTTTAGGACAGGGACTTTCCGGGGAGCTGTTTTTT,CASSLGLGQGLSGELFF
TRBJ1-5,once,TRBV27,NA,TGTGCCAGCAGGAAAATCGGGGGGAATCAGCCCCAGCATTTT,CASRKIGGNQPQHF
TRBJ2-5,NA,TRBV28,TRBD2,TGTGCCAGCAGTCGAGCGGGAGAGAGTTGGGAGACCCAGTACTTC,CASSRAGESWETQYF
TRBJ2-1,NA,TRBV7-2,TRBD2,TGTGCCAGCAGCCCCAGCGGGAGCGTTGAGCAGTTCTTC,CASSPSGSVEQFF
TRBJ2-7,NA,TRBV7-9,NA,TGTGCCAGCAGCGGGGGCACAGCCGCAGAGCAGTACTTC,CASSGGTAAEQYF
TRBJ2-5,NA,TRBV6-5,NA,TGTGCCAGCAGTTATATACAGGGTGAGGGGACCCAGTACTTC,CASSYIQGEGTQYF
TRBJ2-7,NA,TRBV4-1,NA,TGCGCCAGCAGTTACCGTAGCGCGCTATCCCCCTACGAGCAGTACTTC,CASSYRSALSPYEQYF
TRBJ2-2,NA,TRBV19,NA,TGTGCCAGTAAGGACTACAACTCCGGGGAGCTGTTTTTT,CASKDYNSGELFF